What follows are 14 T cell receptor beta chains derived from one specimen sequenced in a study of vaccination effects on CD4 cells after COVID-19. Ahead of sequencing, the ViraFEST assay grew antigen-specific CD4+ T cells using viral peptide pools. Scientists isolated CD4+ T cells after a roughly 10-day culture period ended. No vaccinee had earlier SARS-CoV-2 infection, and nucleocapsid antibodies were negative. Some clones are missing from TCRdb's copy, which holds only in-frame ones; the method was immunoSEQ multiplex PCR. This sample has roughly 21,000 clones, with around 72% found just once. Antigen specificity for these receptors is unknown. Sequencing used CD4+ T cells from PBMCs cultured with HCoV-NL63 spike peptides, obtained before COVID-19 vaccination. The receptor source for this set is a human donor who received a COVID-19 vaccine.

The V and J genes are TRBV5-1 and TRBJ2-3, with D possibly matching TRBD1 (6 bases). The CDR3 runs to 14 residues. Per the germline V gene, CDR1 is SGHRS and CDR2 is YFSETQ. V gave up 4 bases and J gave up 4 bases, with 13 bases separating them. The CDR3 DNA reads TGCGCCAGCAGCACCTACAGGGTCTCAGATACGCAGTATTTT. Its translation is CASSTYRVSDTQYF.

The rearrangement joins TRBV7-2 to TRBJ1-6, with D uncertain. This CDR3 is built from 15 residues. Trimming removed 1 base at V and 3 bases at J, with 7 bases between. The germline V gene encodes CDR1 SGHTA and CDR2 FQGNSA. In nucleotides, the CDR3 is TGTGCCAGCAGCTTAGATCCGGTCTATAATTCACCCCTCCACTTT. Translation gives CASSLDPVYNSPLHF.

V gene TRBV7-3 combines with J gene TRBJ2-7, with D maybe TRBD2 (6 bases). Looked up from germline, CDR1 is SGHTA and CDR2 is FQGTGA. The CDR3 runs to 14 residues. V was trimmed by 1 base and J by 7 bases, leaving 14 bases between them. CDR3 loop: CASSLNAGPAEQYF. The CDR3, as DNA: TGTGCCAGCAGCTTAAATGCGGGACCTGCAGAGCAGTACTTC. The complete variable domain, with remaining parts taken from reference TRBV7-3 and TRBJ2-7, reads GAGVSQTPSNKVTEKGKYVELRCDPISGHTALYWYRQSLGQGPEFLIYFQGTGAADDSGLPNDRFFAVRPEGSVSTLKIQRTERGDSAVYLCASSLNAGPAEQYFGPGTRLTVT.

V gene TRBV28 combines with J gene TRBJ1-1; 8 nucleotides line up with TRBD1. V was pared by 6 bases and J by 5 bases, with 8 bases of the junction left unmatched. The germline CDR1 and CDR2 sequences are MDHEN and SYDVKM. The CDR3 totals 14 residues. CDR3 residues: CASRVQGAWTEAFF. The CDR3 DNA is TGTGCCAGCAGAGTTCAGGGGGCTTGGACTGAAGCTTTCTTT.

J is TRBJ1-2 and V is TRBV10-2, with a possible D match to TRBD1 (5 bases). Germline V lookup: CDR1 WSHSY, CDR2 SAAADI. The CDR3 has 14 amino acids. Trimming shortened V by 2 bases and J by 0 bases, and 7 bases separated the two germline ends. CDR3 sequence: CASSEGGANYGYTF. Here the CDR3 DNA reads TGCGCCAGCAGTGAGGGGGGGGCTAACTATGGCTACACCTTC.

The rearrangement uses TRBV15 and TRBJ1-5, with D unresolved. V lost 5 bases, J lost 4 bases, and 15 bases lay in between. The length of the CDR3 is 15 residues. In germline, CDR1 is LNHNV, CDR2 YYDKDF (reference sequence). This chain's CDR3 is CATSPLASQNQPQHF. CDR3 sequence (DNA): TGTGCCACCAGCCCTTTAGCTTCGCAAAATCAGCCCCAGCATTTT.

In this sample, this clone turned up once. The DNA of the CDR3 is TGCGCCAGCAGCTCCCACCTGGCAGGGGGTTCCTACGAGCAGTACTTC. The encoded protein is CASSSHLAGGSYEQYF. The chain uses TRBV4-3 and TRBJ2-7, with 7 bases aligning to TRBD1. J gave up 1 base and V 5 bases, and 11 bases lay outside the gene matches. The V gene's germline CDR1 is LGHNA and CDR2 YSLEER. CDR3 length: 16 amino acids.

The chain employs TRBV6-5 and TRBJ2-5; unclear D gene. CDR1 is MNHEY and CDR2 is SVGAGI in the germline V gene. V was clipped by 1 base and J by 5 bases, with 8 bases between them. This CDR3 region has 13 residues. CDR3 DNA: TGTGCCAGCAGTTACTTGGACGCGGAGACCCAGTACTTC. Its translation is CASSYLDAETQYF.

This clone was counted between two and nine times. The chain recombines TRBV4-1 with TRBJ2-7; 7 bases align to TRBD2. Germline loops: CDR1 MGHRA, CDR2 YSYEKL. The CDR3 contains 13 residues. The V and J ends lost 1 base and 7 bases, in that order; junction bases with no gene match: 4. CDR3 sequence reads: CASSQVAGEEQYF. The CDR3 region has the DNA TGCGCCAGCAGCCAAGTTGCGGGGGAAGAGCAGTACTTC.

This clone was observed once. The DNA for the CDR3 is TGTGCCAGCAGCTTGGGCGCAGGGGGCGTCCTTGGAAACACCATATATTTT. Translating it yields CASSLGAGGVLGNTIYF. This rearrangement joins TRBV5-4 to TRBJ1-3; 8 bases line up with TRBD1. Losses at the gene ends were 0 bases for V and 3 bases for J; bases not matched to a gene: 8. Germline V gene sequence: CDR1 SGHNT, CDR2 YYREEE (reference sequence). The CDR3 length is 17 residues.

V and J are TRBV18 and TRBJ2-6, with 9 bases matching TRBD1. This CDR3 spans 20 amino acids. After removal of 0 bases from V and 2 bases from J, the junction contained 11 bases not matched to a gene. Germline CDR1 is KGHSH and CDR2 is LQKENI. CDR3: CASSPPNRGPSRTGANVLTF. DNA of the CDR3: TGTGCCAGCTCACCACCGAACAGGGGGCCAAGCAGGACTGGGGCCAACGTCCTGACTTTC.

This clone was seen only a few times. This sequence joins TRBV6-5 and TRBJ2-7; TRBD2 aligns across 9 bases. The CDR3 length is 14 residues. The V gene end was trimmed by 5 bases and the J gene end by 4 bases; junction bases not matched to a gene: 6. Germline V gene sequence: CDR1 MNHEY, CDR2 SVGAGI. The CDR3 protein is CASSTTSGSYEQYF. DNA of the CDR3: TGTGCCAGCAGTACTACTAGCGGGTCTTACGAGCAGTACTTC.

The rearrangement joins TRBV5-1 to TRBJ1-1; 11 bases align to TRBD1. Trimming took 1 base from V and 2 from J; bases not matched to a gene: 4. This CDR3 is built from 16 residues. The germline V gene encodes CDR1 SGHRS and CDR2 YFSETQ. CDR3: CASSLRTGGFNTEAFF. For the CDR3, the DNA is TGCGCCAGCAGCTTGAGGACAGGGGGCTTTAACACTGAAGCTTTCTTT.

The chain has TRBV4-1 and TRBJ1-4; D call uncertain. The CDR3 length is 13 residues. V shed 2 bases and J shed 5 bases, with 6 bases lying between them. Germline CDR1 MGHRA, CDR2 YSYEKL. The CDR3 protein is CASSQWRNEKLFF. The CDR3 bases are TGCGCCAGCAGCCAATGGAGGAATGAAAAACTGTTTTTT.